A selection of T cell receptor beta chains follows, all from one sample in a study of OX40 agonist ivuxolimab in advanced cancers. Here immunoSEQ multiplex PCR was the method, and the copy in TCRdb shows in-frame clones only, minus some. The table shows fewer than 80,000 clones, with 85% to 90% occurring only once. Sequenced here: CD4+ or CD8+ T cells sorted from blood, sampled in a trial of the OX40 agonist ivuxolimab. These receptors all come from an adult with an advanced solid tumor such as melanoma, head and neck, liver or kidney cancer. CDR3s include the opening cysteine and the closing phenylalanine or tryptophan. D genes are given only for firm matches. Rows give clone size only sometimes, using once, few, many, or a class for an expanded clone.

V gene	clone size	D gene	J gene	CDR3 DNA	CDR3 protein
TRBV9	-	-	TRBJ1-6	TGTGCCAGCAGCGTAGATGGCGACATCCATTCACCCCTCCACTTT	CASSVDGDIHSPLHF
TRBV7-8	-	-	TRBJ2-3	TGTGCCAGCAGCTTTATCCCCGGAGATACGCAGTATTTT	CASSFIPGDTQYF
TRBV27	once	-	TRBJ1-6	TGTGCCACAGGGGAGGGTCCTTATAATTCACCCCTCCACTTT	CATGEGPYNSPLHF
TRBV19	-	-	TRBJ2-5	TGTGCCAGTAGTATACTACTCGCGGAGACCCAGTACTTC	CASSILLAETQYF
TRBV6-1	-	-	TRBJ2-3	TGTGCCAGCAGCCTACGGACGGATACGCAGTATTTT	CASSLRTDTQYF
TRBV2	-	-	TRBJ1-5	TGTGCCAGCAGTGAGGCTTGGGGTCAGCCCCAGCATTTT	CASSEAWGQPQHF
TRBV19	-	TRBD1	TRBJ1-1	TGTGCCAGTAGTCTACCCGGGACAGCGCCTGGAGCTTTCTTT	CASSLPGTAPGAFF
TRBV27	-	TRBD2	TRBJ2-1	TGTGCCAGCCTTCTCCGGGCGGGAGGATCCTACAATGAGCAGTTCTTC	CASLLRAGGSYNEQFF
TRBV4-1	-	TRBD2	TRBJ2-5	TGCGCCAGCAGCCAGTATTTCGGGACTAGCGGGCTCGAAGAGACCCAGTACTTC	CASSQYFGTSGLEETQYF
TRBV5-4	-	TRBD2	TRBJ2-7	TGTGCCAGCAGCTTGTATAGCGGGTACGAGCAGTACTTC	CASSLYSGYEQYF
TRBV19	-	-	TRBJ2-3	TGTGCCAGTACGGAATATCGGGATGGCACAGATACGCAGTATTTT	CASTEYRDGTDTQYF
TRBV7-6	-	TRBD2	TRBJ2-1	TGTGCCAGCAGCTTAGCGGTGGGAGGGGCCATCCGTCTTACCTACAATGAGCAGTTCTTC	CASSLAVGGAIRLTYNEQFF
TRBV7-9	once	TRBD2	TRBJ2-5	TGTGCCAGCAGCTCGCCCTTGGAAGTAGCGGCGGGGGGGACCCAGTACTTC	CASSSPLEVAAGGTQYF
TRBV27	-	-	TRBJ1-4	TGTGCCAGCAGTTTGACATCCCCAAATGAAAAACTGTTTTTT	CASSLTSPNEKLFF
TRBV7-9	-	TRBD1	TRBJ2-7	TGTGCCAGCAGCTCCCCCGGGACAGGGGACTACGAGCAGTACTTC	CASSSPGTGDYEQYF
TRBV7-6	-	-	TRBJ1-1	TGTGCCAGCAGCTTAGAAGGAGCTTTCTTT	CASSLEGAFF
TRBV7-3	-	-	TRBJ2-2	TGTGCCACCAGCAAGTTTGCGAACACCGGGGAGCTGTTTTTT	CATSKFANTGELFF